By frequency in the sample, the clone carrying this TCR beta chain is medium-sized. The CDR3 length is 13 residues. The germline V gene has CDR1 DFQATT and CDR2 SNEGSKA (reference sequence). V lost 3 bases to trimming and J lost 5 bases, with 13 bases between them. Time point noted: sample taken at primary tumor resection. Whole RNA came from tumor, nontumor lung or frozen PBMC and was sequenced without being sorted. TCRdb analysed the 5' RACE reads with MiXCR anew, one entry per CDR3 protein. The sample shows around 2,100 distinct CDR3 sequences, approximately 6.3% of them seen only once. This sample was included in a study of spatial heterogeneity in lung cancer.

The source material was normal lung tissue next to the tumor, sampled at surgery. V is TRBV20-1 and J is TRBJ2-5, with D possibly matching TRBD1 (6 bases). The sequence derives from a male donor with early-stage non-small cell lung cancer. The CDR3 coding sequence is TGCAGTGCTAGGAGTCAGGGGTTGGAGACCCAGTACTTC. This codes for CSARSQGLETQYF.